This T cell receptor (beta chain) is from a study of cytomegalovirus exposure and HLA in healthy donors. Study results and limitations: The authors listed 150 to 200 TCR beta chains as cytomegalovirus-associated. An observed cluster of highly shared sequence variants was recorded as a likely sequencing artifact.

PCR employed 60 Vbeta and 13 Jbeta primers. Measured with immunoSEQ multiplex PCR; TCRdb has only the in-frame clones, and not every one. Found here are approximately 150,000 clones, over 75% of them singletons; the top ten hold 2.5%. CDR1 and CDR2 from the germline V gene are SGHTA and FQGTGA. V gave up 1 base and J gave up 4 bases; unmatched junction bases: 3. The CDR3 spans 16 residues. At sampling all donors were nominally healthy, likely with unrecorded immune exposures. Regarding this clone: Its antigen is not known.

The chain recombines TRBV7-3 with TRBJ2-2, with 10 bases fitting TRBD1. The sequence was collected from a male donor in good health and CMV-seronegative. Sequencing used PBMCs. CDR3 sequence: CASSLKGTGVTGELFF. The CDR3 DNA sequence: TGTGCCAGCAGCTTAAAGGGGACAGGGGTCACCGGGGAGCTGTTTTTT.